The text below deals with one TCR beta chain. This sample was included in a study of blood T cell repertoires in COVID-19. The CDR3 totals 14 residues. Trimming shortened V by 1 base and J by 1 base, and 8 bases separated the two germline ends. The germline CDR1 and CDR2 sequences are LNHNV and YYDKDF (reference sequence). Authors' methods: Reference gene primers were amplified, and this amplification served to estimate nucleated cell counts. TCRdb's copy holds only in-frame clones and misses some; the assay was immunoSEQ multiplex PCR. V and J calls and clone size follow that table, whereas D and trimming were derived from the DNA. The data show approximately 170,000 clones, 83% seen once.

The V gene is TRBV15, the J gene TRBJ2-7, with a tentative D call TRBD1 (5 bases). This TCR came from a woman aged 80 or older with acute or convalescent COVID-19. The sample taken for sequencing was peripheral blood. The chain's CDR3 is CATSRVGRSYEQYF. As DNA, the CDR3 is TGTGCCACCAGCAGAGTGGGGCGTTCCTACGAGCAGTACTTC.